Described below is a single T cell receptor beta chain sequence and its context. This receptor's antigen is unknown. Nothing much larger sits one base from this clone, and base qualities are not available. This specimen belongs to a study of T cell responses to AZD1222 COVID-19 vaccine (dated by TCRdb to the early 2020s). About the full investigation: AZD1222 recipients whose second dose came at about 4 weeks and those whose second dose came at about 12 weeks were combined into one group, since spike-specific TCR depth and breadth did not differ between the two schedules. TCR sequencing covered 233 trial participants: some 210 given two doses of AZD1222 and 26 given two doses of MenACWY control vaccine. Enrollment into the trials was organized by age into subgroups of 18-55, 56-69 and 70-plus years, and those subgroups contained approximately 150, 30 and 60 TCR-sequenced participants, respectively.

Here is what the overall study found, with its caveats: Most participants were white British and females outnumbered males, and the authors suggested that clonal diversity may have been underestimated. The 56-69-year group was small, and its depth increase did not reach significance, likely because of low power. After two AZD1222 doses, both the breadth and the depth of spike-specific TCRs were significantly higher than at day 0 and than in MenACWY recipients. Epitopes outside the regions mutated in the B.1.351 and B.1.1.7 variants were reportedly recognized by nearly half of the unique spike-specific TCRs. The whole spike protein was spanned by vaccine-associated CD4 TCRs, and dominant responses were seen in regions 160-218 and 743-854. Because no day 14 peak-response samples were available, repertoires were characterized only after the peak T cell response. Conclusions about previously exposed vaccinees are limited because only six or seven AZD1222 recipients were SARS-CoV-2 seropositive at baseline.

From its cysteine to its phenylalanine, the CDR3 spans 15 amino acids. The entry retains the CDR3 DNA only, 45 bases that are in frame from base 1. The germline V gene (reference sequence) yields LNHDA for CDR1 and SQIVND for CDR2. From V the trimming removes 6 bases and from J it removes 7 bases, while the gene matches leave 8 bases of the junction unaccounted for. The CDR3 regions of human TCRbeta chains were analyzed by immunosequencing. The original methods were these. TCRs in the repertoires were matched against a reference library of SARS-CoV-2-specific TCRs that had been generated with the MIRA antigen-specificity platform. Breadth was defined as the fraction of unique TCRs that were SARS-CoV-2-associated. Depth was defined as the fraction of total T cells that were SARS-CoV-2-associated. Using the MIRA data, each spike-specific TCR was assigned both to the spike region to which the TCR was reactive and to a CD4 or CD8 class. Log10-transformed breadth and depth values were compared by one-way ANOVA with Sidak's multiple comparisons tests. TCRdb provides this immuneACCESS table in a form limited to in-frame rearrangements. Some clones are lacking; in checked studies, under half of them reflect an unresolved V gene, and why the rest are absent is not known. V and J calls plus clone size are reproduced from that table; the DNA served to infer D and trimming. The sample contains about 130,000 clones, roughly nine tenths of them found a single time. Approximately 1.5% of the sample is in the top ten clones.

The time point label, read with the paper, signifies: baseline before first vaccination. Vaccinee samples came from UK trials COV001 and COV002, including a single-blind randomized controlled phase 2/3 trial of AZD1222 (ChAdOx1 nCoV-19) in healthy adults. For TCRbeta chain sequencing, PBMC samples from trial participants were taken at day 0 and at day 28 after the second dose. The source is an adult in good health. Here the chain combines TRBV19 and TRBJ1-6; the central 8 bases match TRBD1. Source: peripheral blood, taken on day 0 of AZD1222 vaccination. The CDR3 is CASRGQGQENSPLHF. The DNA reads TGTGCCAGTAGGGGTCAGGGACAGGAGAATTCACCCCTCCACTTT.